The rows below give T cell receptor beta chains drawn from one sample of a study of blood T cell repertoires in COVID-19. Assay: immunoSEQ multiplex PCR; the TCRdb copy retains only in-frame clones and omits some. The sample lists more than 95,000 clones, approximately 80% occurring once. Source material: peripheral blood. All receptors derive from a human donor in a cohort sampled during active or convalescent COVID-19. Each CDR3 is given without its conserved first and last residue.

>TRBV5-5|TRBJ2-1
ASSWVTAYNEQF
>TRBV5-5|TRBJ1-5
ASSFHRVDQPQH
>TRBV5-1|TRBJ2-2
ASSLLSGGATTGELF
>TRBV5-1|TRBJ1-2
ASSPHFGGDYGYT
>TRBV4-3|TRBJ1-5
ASSQDFSQPQH
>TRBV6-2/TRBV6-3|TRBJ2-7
ASSYAERVVYEQY
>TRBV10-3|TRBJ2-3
AISVGQGNTDTQY
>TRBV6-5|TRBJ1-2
ASSSQGSGGYT
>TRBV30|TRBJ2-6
AWAPGGANVLT
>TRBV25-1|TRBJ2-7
ASSPRDRRGAQY
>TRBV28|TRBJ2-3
ASSAPGTGTDTQY
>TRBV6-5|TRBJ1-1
ASRLDRANTEAF
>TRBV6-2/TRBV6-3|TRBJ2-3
ASSVRDTQY
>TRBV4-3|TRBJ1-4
ASSQEYTTYEKLF
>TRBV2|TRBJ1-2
ASTRRGDYGYT
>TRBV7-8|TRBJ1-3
ASSSGQGWDTIY
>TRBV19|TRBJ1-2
ASSMWYRDRVAGYT
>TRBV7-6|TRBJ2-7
ASSFRTGVREQY
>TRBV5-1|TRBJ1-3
ASSLGSSETNTIY
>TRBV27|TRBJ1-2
ASSLLGGILGYT
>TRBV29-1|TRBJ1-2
SVERGYGYT
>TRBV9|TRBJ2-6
ASSVDGSGANVLT
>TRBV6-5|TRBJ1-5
ASRRTGLSNQPQH
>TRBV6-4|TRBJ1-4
ANNWTNEKLF
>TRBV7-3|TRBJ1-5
ASSSQGSNQPQH